This paragraph covers one T cell receptor (beta chain) sequence. The antigen is undetermined. The germline gives CDR1 ENHRY, CDR2 SYGVKD. The CDR3 runs to 15 residues. Trimming took 1 base from V and 5 from J, leaving 14 bases between them. The sample originates from a study of T cells in Graves' hyperthyroidism and ophthalmopathy. Study-level results: The model's output predicted ophthalmopathy at a median of approximately 6.5 months prior to onset.

Thyroid ultrasound, orbital computed tomography, clinical symptoms, and serum thyroxine and TRAb underpinned diagnoses. Authors of the study amplified TCR beta CDR3 regions from RNA transcripts. Initially, a first-round RT-PCR of the TCR CDR3 employed the HTBI primer set. One entry per CDR3 protein results from TCRdb running MiXCR on the multiplex PCR reads. The sample has about 100,000 distinct CDR3 sequences; roughly 15% are singletons. This chain links TRBV10-3 with TRBJ1-1, with D maybe TRBD1 (5 bases). The sample was blood. The TCR sequence derives from a woman aged 50 to 60 with Graves' hyperthyroidism. The CDR3 loop is CAISEWGHTYTEAFF. The CDR3 DNA sequence: TGTGCCATCAGTGAGTGGGGCCATACTTATACTGAAGCTTTCTTT.